The clone carrying this T cell receptor beta chain was counted once. These data come from a study of blood T cell repertoires in COVID-19. Looking at the study overall: Sources were T cells, B-cell-depleted T cells, or PBMCs; the material itself was cDNA or gDNA.

TCRdb keeps only in-frame clones here, not all; method: immunoSEQ multiplex PCR. The sample consists of around 64,000 clones, around 86% of them appearing once. The sample consisted of peripheral blood. The receptor comes from a man aged 25-45 years with acute or convalescent COVID-19.

This CDR3 reads CASSDSSNTEAFF. CDR3 nucleotides: TGTGCCAGCAGTGACAGTTCGAACACTGAAGCTTTCTTT. The V and J genes are TRBV5-5 and TRBJ1-1; weak D call: TRBD1 (5 bases). The CDR3 is 13 residues long. The V end was cut by 5 bases, the J end by 1 base, with 9 bases between. Germline values: CDR1 SGHKS, CDR2 YYEKEE (reference sequence).